This T cell receptor (beta chain) came from a study of blood T cells in healthy people across ages. The CDR3 totals 13 residues. The germline CDR1 and CDR2 sequences are DFQATT and SNEGSKA (reference sequence). Primers used in a second PCR of roughly 6 to 11 cycles were a sample-barcoded 5' primer and a J-beta primer mix. TCRdb redid the calling of the 5' RACE reads with MiXCR, one entry per CDR3 protein. The sample consists of hundreds of thousands of distinct CDR3 sequences, 56% of them appearing once. Material for sequencing was blood. The rearrangement joins TRBV20-1 to TRBJ1-4; unclear D gene. The TCR was taken from a middle-aged man in good health. The CDR3 sequence: CSAVRADNEKLFF. The CDR3, as DNA: TGCAGCGCTGTAAGGGCGGATAATGAAAAACTGTTTTTT.